This TCR beta chain was documented in a study of shared clonotypes between healthy human individuals. The germline CDR1 and CDR2 sequences are SEHNR and FQNEAQ (reference sequence). The CDR3 spans 15 residues. Produced via immunoSEQ multiplex PCR; TCRdb's table is partial and in-frame only. The table shows 2 million to 2.5 million clones, with roughly 93% occurring only once. The sample taken for sequencing was naive CD4+ T cells from PBMCs. Documented subset: CD45RA+ positively selected. The TCR was taken from a man younger than 30 in good health. Some clones in this sample may be carry-over from other donors' samples. This sequence joins TRBV7-9 and TRBJ2-5; 13 bases match TRBD2. The DNA end favors TRBJ2-7, so the J call may be wrong. The CDR3 sequence: CASSPRTSGSYEQYF. The CDR3 bases are TGTGCCAGCAGCCCCCGGACTAGCGGGAGCTACGAGCAGTACTTC.